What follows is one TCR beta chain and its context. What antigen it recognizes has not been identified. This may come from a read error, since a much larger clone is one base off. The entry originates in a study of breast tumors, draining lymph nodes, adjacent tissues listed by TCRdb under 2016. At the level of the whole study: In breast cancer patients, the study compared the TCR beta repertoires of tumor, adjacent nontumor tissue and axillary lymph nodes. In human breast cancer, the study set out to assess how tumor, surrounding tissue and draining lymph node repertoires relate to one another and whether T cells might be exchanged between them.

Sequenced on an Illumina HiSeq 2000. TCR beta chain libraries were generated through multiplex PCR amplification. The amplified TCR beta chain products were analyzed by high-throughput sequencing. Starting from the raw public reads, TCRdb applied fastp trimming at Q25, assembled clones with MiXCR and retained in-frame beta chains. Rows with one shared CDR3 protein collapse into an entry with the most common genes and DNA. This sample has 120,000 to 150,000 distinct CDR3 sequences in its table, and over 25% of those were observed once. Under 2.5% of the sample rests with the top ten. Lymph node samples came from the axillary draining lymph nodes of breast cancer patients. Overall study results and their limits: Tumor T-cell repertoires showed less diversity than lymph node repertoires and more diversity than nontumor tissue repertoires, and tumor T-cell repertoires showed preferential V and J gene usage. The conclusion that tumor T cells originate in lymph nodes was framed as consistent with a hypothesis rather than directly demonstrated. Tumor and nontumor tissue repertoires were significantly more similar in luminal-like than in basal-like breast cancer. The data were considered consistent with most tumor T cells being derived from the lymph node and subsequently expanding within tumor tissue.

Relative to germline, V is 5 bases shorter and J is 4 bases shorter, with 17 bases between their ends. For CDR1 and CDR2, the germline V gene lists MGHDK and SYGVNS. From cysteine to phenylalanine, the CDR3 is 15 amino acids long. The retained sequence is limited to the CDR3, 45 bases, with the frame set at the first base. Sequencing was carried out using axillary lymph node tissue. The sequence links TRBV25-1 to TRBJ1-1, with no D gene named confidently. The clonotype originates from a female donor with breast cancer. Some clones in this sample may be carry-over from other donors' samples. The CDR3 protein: CASSQYGRGSTEAFF. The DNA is TGTGCCAGCAGTCAGTACGGGCGAGGGAGCACTGAAGCTTTCTTT.